The entry that follows covers one T cell receptor (beta chain) sequence. Its antigen remains unknown. The data originate from a study of beta chain features in type 1 diabetes. Study-level results: The similarity of naive, central memory and Treg TCRB repertoires appeared greater among patients than among healthy donors. A pattern of fewer insertions and more deletions at VDJ junctions was seen in type 1 diabetes patients.

Germline V gene sequence: CDR1 SGHRS, CDR2 YFSETQ. CDR3 length equals 17 residues. V gave up 4 bases and J gave up 6 bases; unmatched junction bases: 10. Sorting of CD4+ naive, central memory, regulatory and stem cell-like memory cells was performed via CD45RO/CCR7/CD25/CD127/CD95/CD27. Sequenced material consisted of expressed TCRB transcripts (all of the isolated RNA was reverse transcribed). Clones were read by immunoSEQ multiplex PCR, and TCRdb kept only the in-frame ones, dropping some. There are 150,000 or so clones in the sample; roughly 48% occur only once, and under 0.45% lies in the top ten.

The clonotype originates from a man aged 18 to 30 in good health. The genes are TRBV5-1 and TRBJ2-5; 15 nucleotides line up with TRBD2. The specimen was Tregs from blood. The CDR3 is CASSEGGLAGGFKTQYF. The CDR3 DNA reads as TGCGCCAGCAGCGAAGGCGGACTAGCGGGGGGGTTCAAGACCCAGTACTTC.